This T cell receptor beta chain was recovered during a study of T cell responses to AZD1222 COVID-19 vaccine. The germline V and J ends were trimmed by 2 bases and 2 bases, with 9 bases remaining between them. CDR1 is GTSNPN and CDR2 is SVGIG in the germline V gene (reference sequence). CDR3 length: 13 residues. The assay was immunoSEQ multiplex PCR, and TCRdb's table has in-frame clones only and misses some. This sample has over 100,000 clones, with approximately 91% found just once. This receptor was identified in an adult in good health. The V call is TRBV30, the J call TRBJ1-2, with D unresolved. Source: peripheral blood, taken on day 0 of AZD1222 vaccination. CDR3 nucleotides: TGTGCCTGGAGTTCGCGGGGAAACTATGGCTACACCTTC. Protein product: CAWSSRGNYGYTF.